This record looks at one T cell receptor (beta chain) sequence and its context. Its target is not known. The data were taken from a study of T cell responses to AZD1222 COVID-19 vaccine. Study information: Second-dose schedules of about 4 or about 12 weeks were combined. Study-level findings and limits: Donors were chiefly white British, with a greater number of females, and clonal diversity was perhaps underestimated. Repertoires were obtained only post-peak T cell response.

V lost 4 bases, J lost 7 bases, and 3 bases stayed unmatched. The germline gives CDR1 MNHEY, CDR2 SVGAGI. The CDR3 is 14 amino acids. The protocol was immunoSEQ multiplex PCR, while the TCRdb copy is restricted to in-frame clones and leaves out a portion. In the table there are 150,000 to 200,000 clones, 94% of which are singletons. The TCR was taken from an adult in good health. V usage is TRBV6-5 and J usage is TRBJ1-4, with TRBD1 matching 10 bases. The sequenced sample was peripheral blood, obtained on day 0 of AZD1222 vaccination. CDR3 sequence: CASSWDRGGEKLFF. The CDR3 region has the DNA TGTGCCAGCAGTTGGGACAGGGGAGGTGAAAAACTGTTTTTT.